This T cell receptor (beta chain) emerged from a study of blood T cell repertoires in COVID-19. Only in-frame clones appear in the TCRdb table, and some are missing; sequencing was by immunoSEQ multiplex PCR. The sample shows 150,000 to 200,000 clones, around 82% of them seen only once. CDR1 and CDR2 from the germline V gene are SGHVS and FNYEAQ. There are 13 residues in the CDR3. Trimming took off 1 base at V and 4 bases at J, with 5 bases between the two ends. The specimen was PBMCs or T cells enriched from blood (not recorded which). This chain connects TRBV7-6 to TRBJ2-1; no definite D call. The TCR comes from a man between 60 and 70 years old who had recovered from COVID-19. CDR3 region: CASSLVGYNEQFF. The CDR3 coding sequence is TGTGCCAGCAGCTTAGTCGGTTACAATGAGCAGTTCTTC. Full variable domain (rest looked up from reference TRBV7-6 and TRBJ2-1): GAGVSQSPRYKVTKRGQDVALRCDPISGHVSLYWYRQALGQGPEFLTYFNYEAQQDKSGLPNDRFSAERPEGSISTLTIQRTEQRDSAMYRCASSLVGYNEQFFGPGTRLTVL.